What follows are 7 T cell receptor beta chains derived from one specimen sequenced in a study of T cells in Graves' hyperthyroidism and ophthalmopathy. Amplification yielded TCR beta CDR3 regions, with RNA transcripts as the source. The HTBI set primed first-round TCR CDR3 RT-PCR. TCRdb reprocessed the multiplex PCR reads with MiXCR, giving one entry per CDR3 protein. The sample has around 700,000 distinct CDR3 sequences, over 15% seen once. The sample consisted of blood. These TCRs come from a woman aged 45 to 65 with Graves' hyperthyroidism that later progressed to Graves' ophthalmopathy.

The chain combines TRBV5-6 with TRBJ2-1, with a weak D call TRBD1 (6 bases). The CDR3 covers 14 residues. V lost 5 bases and J 6 bases, leaving 15 bases between the germline ends. Germline loops: CDR1 SGHDT, CDR2 YYEEEE. The CDR3 DNA sequence: TGTGCCAGCAGACCCCTACAGGGCGGCAATGAGCAGTTCTTC. Amino acids: CASRPLQGGNEQFF.

V gene TRBV6-1 combines with J gene TRBJ2-5, with 9 bases matching TRBD2. Trimming cost V 4 bases and J 5 bases; bases outside gene matches: 8. Germline V lookup: CDR1 MNHNS, CDR2 SASEGT. The CDR3 contains 15 residues. DNA of the CDR3: TGTGCCAGCAGTGTACCAGCGGGGGGTTGGGAGACCCAGTACTTC. Translation: CASSVPAGGWETQYF.

This clonotype was seen a single time. The rearrangement joins TRBV20-1 to TRBJ2-7, with D unresolved. Trimming stripped 0 bases from V and 3 bases from J, with 9 bases between. This CDR3 region has 13 residues. Germline V gene data show CDR1 as DFQATT and CDR2 as SNEGSKA (reference sequence). The CDR3, as DNA: TGCAGTGCTAGAGACCCGCGATTCTACGAGCAGTACTTC. The encoded protein is CSARDPRFYEQYF.

The chain is built from TRBV5-1 and TRBJ2-1; the D call may be TRBD1 or TRBD2 (5 bases each). Germline V gives CDR1 SGHRS, CDR2 YFSETQ. This CDR3 spans 11 amino acids. Trimming took 6 bases from V and 8 from J, leaving 9 bases between them. CDR3 region: CASTGTDEQFF. The CDR3 bases are TGCGCCAGCACTGGGACCGATGAGCAGTTCTTC. The full variable domain, completed using reference TRBV5-1 and TRBJ2-1, is KAGVTQTPRYLIKTRGQQVTLSCSPISGHRSVSWYQQTPGQGLQFLFEYFSETQRNKGNFPGRFSGRQFSNSRSEMNVSTLELGDSALYLCASTGTDEQFFGPGTRLTVL.

This clonotype came up many times. The chain employs TRBV3-1 and TRBJ2-3, with D perhaps TRBD1 (6 bases). Trimming took off 2 bases at V and 6 bases at J, with 6 bases between the two ends. Per germline, CDR1 LGHDT and CDR2 YNNKEL (reference sequence). The CDR3 totals 12 residues. This chain's CDR3 is CASSQTGDTQYF. For the CDR3, the DNA is TGTGCCAGCAGCCAAACAGGGGATACGCAGTATTTT.

On this clonotype itself: This may be a read error, as it is one base from a much larger clone. The chain joins TRBV20-1 to TRBJ1-1, with D possibly being TRBD1 (5 bases). V gave up 7 bases and J gave up 5 bases, with 14 bases separating them. The CDR3 consists of 12 residues. CDR1 and CDR2 from the germline V gene are DFQATT and SNEGSKA (reference sequence). CDR3 protein: CSDYRGGTEAFF. In DNA, the CDR3 is TGCAGTGATTACCGGGGCGGGACTGAAGCTTTCTTT.

This clonotype was observed at least ten times. The chain couples TRBV14 to TRBJ1-1; 10 bases are shared with TRBD1. The trim removed 4 bases at V and 4 bases at J, leaving 3 bases unmatched. Germline V lookup: CDR1 SGHDN, CDR2 FVKESK. The CDR3 is 14 residues long. The CDR3 reads CASSLGQGITEAFF. CDR3 in DNA: TGTGCCAGCAGCCTGGGACAGGGGATCACTGAAGCTTTCTTT.